This TCR beta chain comes out of a study of Ad26.COV2.S vaccination and SARS-CoV-2 variants. Study-level information: Donor had been placed in the Ad26.COV2.S arm of the COV1001 trial. Ad26.COV2.S, an intramuscular injection, was given once or twice 56 days apart.

In regard to this clone: Its antigen is unidentified.

General study results and limits: The authors reported substantial breadth in spike-specific CD8+ and CD4+ T cell responses after vaccination. Spike-specific TCR breadth was greater after Ad26.COV2.S than placebo.

Treatment given: approximately 18 received Ad26.COV2.S at low or high dose, single or two shots; about 5 received placebo; per-sample allocation not given. On day 63 after the first injection, vaccine and placebo recipients gave samples. Generated by immunoSEQ multiplex PCR, the TCRdb table keeps only in-frame clones and is missing some. The table has around 250,000 clones, around 88% seen once. This CDR3 is built from 12 residues. V shed 5 bases and J 7 bases; nucleotides not matched to a gene: 5. From germline, CDR1 is MNHEY and CDR2 SVGAGI. This clonotype was obtained from a person between 18 and 59 years old who received the Ad26.COV2.S COVID-19 vaccine or a placebo. V gene TRBV6-5 combines with J gene TRBJ2-7, with 7 bases lining up with TRBD1. The sequences come from peripheral blood, collected in a trial of Ad26.COV2.S vaccine versus placebo. In DNA, the CDR3 is TGTGCCAGCAGTCCGACAGGGTGGGAGCAGTACTTC. Its translation is CASSPTGWEQYF.